This TCR beta chain derives from a study of spatial heterogeneity in lung cancer. Study results and caveats: It was found that expanded intratumoral alpha and beta TCR counts tracked tumor mutation counts.

Time point given: sample taken at primary tumor resection. Whole RNA was taken from tumor, nontumor lung or frozen PBMC; it was then sequenced unsorted. Using its own MiXCR run on the 5' RACE reads, TCRdb lists one record per CDR3 protein. The top ten clones hold about a fifth of a sample with some 6,900 distinct CDR3 sequences, 10% to 15% of them seen once. This clonotype was detected ten times or more. Its antigen remains unknown. A library prepared for alpha chains yielded this beta chain as an off-target read; its size is of little meaning. The sequenced sample was lung tumor tissue, obtained at surgery. This TCR came from a male donor with early-stage non-small cell lung cancer.

For the CDR3, the DNA is TGCGCCAGCAGCCCCCGGGGGTCGGGGGATACGCAGTATTTT. Its translation is CASSPRGSGDTQYF. This chain uses TRBV5-1 with TRBJ2-3, with D tentatively TRBD2 (6 bases). The CDR3 has 14 amino acids. V lost 4 bases and J lost 6, with 15 bases in between. Germline CDR1 and CDR2: SGHRS and YFSETQ.